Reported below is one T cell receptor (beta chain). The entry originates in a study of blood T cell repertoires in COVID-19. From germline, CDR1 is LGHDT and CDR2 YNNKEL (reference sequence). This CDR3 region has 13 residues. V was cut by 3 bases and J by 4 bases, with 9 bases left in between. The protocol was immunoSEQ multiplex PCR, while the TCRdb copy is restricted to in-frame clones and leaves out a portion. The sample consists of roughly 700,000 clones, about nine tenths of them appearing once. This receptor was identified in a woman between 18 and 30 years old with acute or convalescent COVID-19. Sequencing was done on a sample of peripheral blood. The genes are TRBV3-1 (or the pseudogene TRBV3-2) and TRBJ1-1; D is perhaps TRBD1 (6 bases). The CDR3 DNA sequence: TGTGCCAGCAGCCAGGGGGCGCGCACTGAAGCTTTCTTT. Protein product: CASSQGARTEAFF.